This TCR beta chain came from a study of cytomegalovirus exposure and HLA in healthy donors. Study observations and caveats: In an earlier analysis, in about 530 donors, most V segments appeared productive either ~90% or ~30% of the time. Investigators reported 150 to 200 TCR beta chains as tied to cytomegalovirus.

Researchers ran the PCR with 60 Vbeta and 13 Jbeta primers. TCRdb keeps only in-frame clones here, not all; method: immunoSEQ multiplex PCR. The sample has approximately 140,000 clones, around 77% seen once; the top ten hold roughly 6.3%. Notes on this clone: Its antigen is currently unknown.

Sequenced sample: PBMCs. The source of this sequence is a woman aged 40 to 49 in good health and CMV-seropositive.

The DNA for the CDR3 is TGTGCCAGCAGCCTTACTGGGACAGGGGGTGGGGAGACCCAGTACTTC. Its protein is CASSLTGTGGGETQYF. This chain uses TRBV4-2 with TRBJ2-5; 11 bases match TRBD1. The CDR3 consists of 16 residues. V dropped 4 bases and J dropped 5; count of bases not matched to a gene: 9. Germline CDR1 and CDR2: LGHNA and YNFKEQ.